Each of the 6 T cell receptor beta chains below was sequenced from the same sample in a study of cytotoxic CD8 clonotypes in ibrutinib-treated CLL. The protocol was immunoSEQ multiplex PCR, while the TCRdb copy is restricted to in-frame clones and leaves out a portion. The sample has approximately 84,000 clones, around 79% seen once. Sequencing was performed on PBMCs, taken after 12 months of ibrutinib treatment. Every receptor here comes from a human donor with chronic lymphocytic leukemia.

This sequence joins TRBV28 and TRBJ1-2; no definite D call. This CDR3 has 15 residues. CDR1 is MDHEN and CDR2 is SYDVKM in the germline V gene. Trimming removed 6 bases at V and 1 base at J, with 15 bases between. The CDR3 nucleotides are TGTGCCAGCAGCTCGTCCCACCCTAATAACTATGGCTACACCTTC. Its protein product is CASSSSHPNNYGYTF.

This clone appeared a few times. V gene TRBV7-3 combines with J gene TRBJ2-3; D is possibly TRBD1 or TRBD2 (5 bases each). Between the trimmed V and J ends, which lost 8 bases and 2 bases, there was a span of 11 bases. The germline V gene encodes CDR1 SGHTA and CDR2 FQGTGA. The CDR3 sequence is 13 residues long. This CDR3 is CASGTSPTDTQYF. CDR3 nucleotides: TGTGCCAGCGGGACCTCCCCCACAGATACGCAGTATTTT.

V gene TRBV6-6 combines with J gene TRBJ2-2, with D perhaps TRBD1 (6 bases). From germline, CDR1 is MNHNY and CDR2 SVGAGI (reference sequence). There are 14 residues in the CDR3. Trimming stripped 2 bases from V and 4 bases from J, with 8 bases between. The CDR3 coding sequence is TGTGCCAGCAGTTACCGGGACACCACCGGGGAGCTGTTTTTT. Amino acid sequence: CASSYRDTTGELFF.

The sample holds one count of this clone. The chain uses TRBV28 and TRBJ2-7, with TRBD1 matching over 8 bases. The CDR3 has 16 amino acids. Germline trimming cut 2 bases from V and 5 bases from J; bases unmatched to any gene: 11. Germline CDR1 MDHEN, CDR2 SYDVKM. In DNA, the CDR3 is TGTGCCAGCAGTTTAATTGTGGGACAGGAGCTTGACGAGCAGTACTTC. Translation gives CASSLIVGQELDEQYF.

This sequence joins TRBV7-9 and TRBJ2-7; TRBD2 matches 8 bases. Germline assignment: CDR1 SEHNR and CDR2 FQNEAQ (reference sequence). After removal of 5 bases from V and 3 bases from J, the junction contained 3 bases not matched to a gene. The CDR3 is made up of 13 amino acids. CDR3 bases: TGTGCCAGCAGCCCTGGGACTAGCTACGAGCAGTACTTC. It translates to CASSPGTSYEQYF.

The CDR3 nucleotides are TGCGCCAGCAGCCAAGATTGGGGGGGTGGCGAGACCCAGTACTTC. Its protein is CASSQDWGGGETQYF. The genes are TRBV4-3 and TRBJ2-5; 7 bases align to TRBD2. Trimming removed 0 bases from V and 5 bases from J; junction bases left unmatched: 6. Germline values: CDR1 LGHNA, CDR2 YSLEER. The CDR3 extends over 15 amino acids.